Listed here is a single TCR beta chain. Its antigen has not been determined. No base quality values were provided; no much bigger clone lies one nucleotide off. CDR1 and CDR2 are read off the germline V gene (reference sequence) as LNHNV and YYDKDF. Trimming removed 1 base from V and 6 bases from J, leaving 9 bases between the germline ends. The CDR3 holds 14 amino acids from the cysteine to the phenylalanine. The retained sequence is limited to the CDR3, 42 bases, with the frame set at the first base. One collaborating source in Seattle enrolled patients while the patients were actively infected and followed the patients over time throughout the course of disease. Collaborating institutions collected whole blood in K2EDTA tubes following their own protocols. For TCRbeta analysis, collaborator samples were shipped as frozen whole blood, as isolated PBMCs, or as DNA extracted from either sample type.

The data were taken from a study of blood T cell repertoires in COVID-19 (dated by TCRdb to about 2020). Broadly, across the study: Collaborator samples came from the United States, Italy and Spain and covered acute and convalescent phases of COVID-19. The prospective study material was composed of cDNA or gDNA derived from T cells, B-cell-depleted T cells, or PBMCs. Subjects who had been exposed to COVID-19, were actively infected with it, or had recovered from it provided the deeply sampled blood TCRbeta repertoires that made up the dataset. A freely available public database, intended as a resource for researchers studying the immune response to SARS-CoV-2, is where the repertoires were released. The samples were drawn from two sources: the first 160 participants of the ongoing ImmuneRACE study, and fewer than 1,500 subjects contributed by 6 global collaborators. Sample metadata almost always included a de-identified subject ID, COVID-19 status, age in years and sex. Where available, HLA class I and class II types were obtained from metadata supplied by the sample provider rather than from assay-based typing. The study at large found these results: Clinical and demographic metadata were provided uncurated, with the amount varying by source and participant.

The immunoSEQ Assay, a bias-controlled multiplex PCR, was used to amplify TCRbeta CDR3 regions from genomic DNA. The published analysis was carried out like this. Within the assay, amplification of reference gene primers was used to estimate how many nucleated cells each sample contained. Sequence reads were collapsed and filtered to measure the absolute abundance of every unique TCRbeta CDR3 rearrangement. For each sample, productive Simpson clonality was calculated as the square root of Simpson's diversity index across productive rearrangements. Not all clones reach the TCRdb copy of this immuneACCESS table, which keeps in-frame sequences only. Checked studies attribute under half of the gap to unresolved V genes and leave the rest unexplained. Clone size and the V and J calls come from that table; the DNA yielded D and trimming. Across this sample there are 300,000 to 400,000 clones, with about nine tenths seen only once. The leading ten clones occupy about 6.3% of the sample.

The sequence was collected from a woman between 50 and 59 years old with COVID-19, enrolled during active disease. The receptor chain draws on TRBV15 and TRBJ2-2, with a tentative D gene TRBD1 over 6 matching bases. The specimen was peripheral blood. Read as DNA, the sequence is TGTGCCACCAGCAGAGTCAAGGGGGCCGGGGAGCTGTTTTTT. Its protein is CATSRVKGAGELFF.